One T cell receptor (beta chain) is described in this entry. The entry originates in a study of blood T cell repertoires in COVID-19. In the original processing: Amplifying reference gene primers gave estimates of nucleated cell counts. Assay used: immunoSEQ multiplex PCR; TCRdb lists only in-frame clones, some missing. From that table come the V and J calls and clone size; the DNA was used to work out D and trimming. The table records some 73,000 clones, 70% to 75% of them present only once. This clonotype originated in a man aged 55-75 years with acute or convalescent COVID-19. The sequencing sample was made of peripheral blood.

In DNA, the CDR3 is TGTGCCAGCAGCGCAGGGGTGTCGACTGAAGCTTTCTTT. It yields the protein CASSAGVSTEAFF. V usage is TRBV9 and J usage is TRBJ1-1, with D perhaps TRBD1 (6 bases). The V end was cut by 3 bases, the J end by 5 bases, with 11 bases between. CDR1 is SGDLS, CDR2 YYNGEE, per germline. The CDR3 extends over 13 amino acids.